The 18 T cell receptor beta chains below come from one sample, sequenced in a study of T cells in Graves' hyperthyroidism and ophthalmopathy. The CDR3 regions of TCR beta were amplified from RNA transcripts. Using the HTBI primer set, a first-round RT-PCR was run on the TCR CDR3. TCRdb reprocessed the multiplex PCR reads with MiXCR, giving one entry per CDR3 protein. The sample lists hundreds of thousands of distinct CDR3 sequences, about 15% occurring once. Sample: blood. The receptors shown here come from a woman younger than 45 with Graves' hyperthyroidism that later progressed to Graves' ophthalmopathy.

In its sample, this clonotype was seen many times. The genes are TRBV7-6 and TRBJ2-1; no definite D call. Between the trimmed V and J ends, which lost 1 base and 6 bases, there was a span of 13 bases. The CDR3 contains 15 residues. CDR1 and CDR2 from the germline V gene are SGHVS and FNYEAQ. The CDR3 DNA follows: TGTGCCAGCAGCTTAGTTGCGGAGCGATTCAATGAGCAGTTCTTC. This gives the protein CASSLVAERFNEQFF. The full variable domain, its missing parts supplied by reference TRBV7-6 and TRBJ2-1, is GAGVSQSPRYKVTKRGQDVALRCDPISGHVSLYWYRQALGQGPEFLTYFNYEAQQDKSGLPNDRFSAERPEGSISTLTIQRTEQRDSAMYRCASSLVAERFNEQFFGPGTRLTVL.

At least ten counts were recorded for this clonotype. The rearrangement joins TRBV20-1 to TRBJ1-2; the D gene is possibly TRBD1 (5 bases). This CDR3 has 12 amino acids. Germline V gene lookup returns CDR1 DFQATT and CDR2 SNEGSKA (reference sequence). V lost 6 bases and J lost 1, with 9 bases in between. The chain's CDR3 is CSAFQGNYGYTF. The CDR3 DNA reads TGCAGTGCGTTCCAGGGTAACTATGGCTACACCTTC.

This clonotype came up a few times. This chain's CDR3 is CASSQMVATEAFF. The CDR3 coding sequence is TGTGCCAGCAGCCAGATGGTGGCCACTGAAGCTTTCTTT. The genes are TRBV3-1 and TRBJ1-1; no clear D gene. Deletions cut 3 bases from V and 4 bases from J, with 9 bases between. The CDR3 is 13 residues long. Germline V lookup: CDR1 LGHDT, CDR2 YNNKEL (reference sequence).

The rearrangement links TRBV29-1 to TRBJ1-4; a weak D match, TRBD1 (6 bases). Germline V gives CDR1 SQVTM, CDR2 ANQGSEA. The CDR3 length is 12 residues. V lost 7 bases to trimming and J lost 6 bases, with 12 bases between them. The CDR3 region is CSAKGGDEKLFF. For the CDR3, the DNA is TGCAGCGCCAAAGGGGGGGATGAAAAACTGTTTTTT.

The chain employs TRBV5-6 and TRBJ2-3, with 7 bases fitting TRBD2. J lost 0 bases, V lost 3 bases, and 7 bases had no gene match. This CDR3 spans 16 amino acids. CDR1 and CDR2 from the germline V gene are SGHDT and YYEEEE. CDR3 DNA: TGTGCCAGCAGCTGGGGGGACTACCAAAGCACAGATACGCAGTATTTT. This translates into CASSWGDYQSTDTQYF. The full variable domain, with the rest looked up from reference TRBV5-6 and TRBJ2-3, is DAGVTQSPTHLIKTRGQQVTLRCSPKSGHDTVSWYQQALGQGPQFIFQYYEEEERQRGNFPDRFSGHQFPNYSSELNVNALLLGDSALYLCASSWGDYQSTDTQYFGPGTRLTVL.

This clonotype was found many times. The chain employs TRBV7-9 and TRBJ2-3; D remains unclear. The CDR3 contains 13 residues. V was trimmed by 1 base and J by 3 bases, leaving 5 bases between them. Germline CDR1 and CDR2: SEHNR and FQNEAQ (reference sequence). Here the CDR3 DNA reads TGTGCCAGCAGCTTAGTCCCGACAGATACGCAGTATTTT. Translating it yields CASSLVPTDTQYF.

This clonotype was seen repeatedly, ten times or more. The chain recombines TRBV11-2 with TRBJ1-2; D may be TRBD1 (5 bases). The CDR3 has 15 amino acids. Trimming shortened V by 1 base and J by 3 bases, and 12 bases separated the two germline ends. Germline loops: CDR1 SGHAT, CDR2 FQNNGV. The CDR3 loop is CASSLVIQGDYGYTF. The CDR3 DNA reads TGTGCCAGCAGCTTAGTCATCCAGGGCGACTATGGCTACACCTTC.

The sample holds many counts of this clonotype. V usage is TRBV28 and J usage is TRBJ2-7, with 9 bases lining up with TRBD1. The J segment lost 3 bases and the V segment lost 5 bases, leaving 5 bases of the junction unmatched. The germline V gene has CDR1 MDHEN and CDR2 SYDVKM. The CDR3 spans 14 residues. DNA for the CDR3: TGTGCCAGCAGTACCGGGGACAGGGACTACGAGCAGTACTTC. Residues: CASSTGDRDYEQYF.

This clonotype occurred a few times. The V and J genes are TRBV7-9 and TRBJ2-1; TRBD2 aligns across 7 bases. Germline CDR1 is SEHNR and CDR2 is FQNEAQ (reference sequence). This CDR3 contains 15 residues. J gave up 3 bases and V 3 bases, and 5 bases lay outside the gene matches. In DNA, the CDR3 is TGTGCCAGCAGCTTCAACGGGAGGTACTACAATGAGCAGTTCTTC. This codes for CASSFNGRYYNEQFF.

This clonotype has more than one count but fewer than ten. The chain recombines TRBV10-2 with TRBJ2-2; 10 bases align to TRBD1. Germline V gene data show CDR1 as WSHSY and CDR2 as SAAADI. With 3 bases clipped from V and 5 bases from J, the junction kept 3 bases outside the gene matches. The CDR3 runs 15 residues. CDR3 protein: CASSDDRGPTGELFF. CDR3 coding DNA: TGCGCCAGCAGTGATGACAGGGGGCCGACCGGGGAGCTGTTTTTT.

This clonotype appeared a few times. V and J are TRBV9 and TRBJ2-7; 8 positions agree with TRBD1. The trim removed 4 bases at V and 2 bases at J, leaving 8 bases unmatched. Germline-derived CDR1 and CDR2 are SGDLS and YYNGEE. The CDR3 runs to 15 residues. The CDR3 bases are TGTGCCAGCAGCTCCCCGGACAGGGAAACCTACGAGCAGTACTTC. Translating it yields CASSSPDRETYEQYF.

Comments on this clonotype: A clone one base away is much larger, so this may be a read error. This chain's CDR3 is CATSGSVISGANVLIF. CDR3 in DNA: TGTGCCACAAGCGGCTCTGTCATCTCTGGGGCCAACGTCCTGATTTTC. The rearrangement uses TRBV6-1 and TRBJ2-6; tentatively, D is TRBD1 or TRBD2 (5 bases each). Germline assignment: CDR1 MNHNS and CDR2 SASEGT. The CDR3 loop spans 16 amino acids.

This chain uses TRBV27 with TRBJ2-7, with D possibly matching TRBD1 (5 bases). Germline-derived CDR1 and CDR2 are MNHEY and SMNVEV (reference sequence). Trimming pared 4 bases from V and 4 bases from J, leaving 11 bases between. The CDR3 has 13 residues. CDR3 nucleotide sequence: TGTGCCAGCAGTTGGACATCTCAATACGAGCAGTACTTC. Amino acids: CASSWTSQYEQYF.

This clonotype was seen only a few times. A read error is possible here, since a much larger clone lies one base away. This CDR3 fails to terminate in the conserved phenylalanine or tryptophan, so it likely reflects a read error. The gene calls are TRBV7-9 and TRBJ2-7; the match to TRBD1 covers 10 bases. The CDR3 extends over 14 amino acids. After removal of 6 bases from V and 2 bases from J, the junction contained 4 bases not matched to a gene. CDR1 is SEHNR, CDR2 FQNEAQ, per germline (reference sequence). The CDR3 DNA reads TGTGCCAGCAGTTGGGGGACAGGGGCCTACGAGCAGTACCTC. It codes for CASSWGTGAYEQYL.

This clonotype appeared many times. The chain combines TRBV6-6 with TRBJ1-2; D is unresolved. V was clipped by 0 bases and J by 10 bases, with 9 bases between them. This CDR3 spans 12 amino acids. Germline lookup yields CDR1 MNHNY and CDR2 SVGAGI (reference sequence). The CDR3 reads CASSYSDGSYTF. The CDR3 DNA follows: TGTGCCAGCAGTTACTCGGACGGGTCCTACACCTTC.

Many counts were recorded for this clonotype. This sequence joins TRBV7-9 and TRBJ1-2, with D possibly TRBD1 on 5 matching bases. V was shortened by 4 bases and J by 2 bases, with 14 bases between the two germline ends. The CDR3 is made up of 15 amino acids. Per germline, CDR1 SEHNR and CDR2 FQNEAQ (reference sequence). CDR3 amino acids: CASSSRTTENYGYTF. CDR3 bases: TGTGCCAGCAGCTCCCGGACGACAGAAAACTATGGCTACACCTTC.

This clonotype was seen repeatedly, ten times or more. The CDR3 spells CASSPLAVEDTQYF. The CDR3, as DNA: TGTGCCAGCAGTCCCCTAGCGGTGGAAGATACGCAGTATTTT. The gene calls are TRBV27 and TRBJ2-3, with 7 bases that match TRBD2. The J segment lost 5 bases and the V segment lost 5 bases, leaving 7 bases of the junction unmatched. In germline, CDR1 is MNHEY, CDR2 SMNVEV (reference sequence). The CDR3 loop spans 14 amino acids.

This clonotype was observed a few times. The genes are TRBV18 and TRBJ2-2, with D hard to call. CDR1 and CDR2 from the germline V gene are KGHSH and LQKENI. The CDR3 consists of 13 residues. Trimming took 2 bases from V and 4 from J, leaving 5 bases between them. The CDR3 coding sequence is TGTGCCAGCTCACCAGGGATCACCGGGGAGCTGTTTTTT. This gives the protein CASSPGITGELFF.